This passage covers 10 T cell receptor beta chains from one sample sequenced in a study of cytomegalovirus exposure and HLA in healthy donors. Primers for the PCR totalled 60 Vbeta and 13 Jbeta. Data came from immunoSEQ multiplex PCR; TCRdb stores just in-frame clones and leaves some out. The data show approximately 150,000 clones, with roughly 80% seen just once and about 15% held by the top ten. The sample taken for sequencing was PBMCs. The receptors originated from a woman aged 40 to 55 in good health and CMV-seronegative.

A single count supports this clone. The chain carries TRBV7-9 and TRBJ1-1, with TRBD1 matching over 7 bases. Germline V gene data show CDR1 as SEHNR and CDR2 as FQNEAQ (reference sequence). After removal of 3 bases from V and 3 bases from J, the junction contained 7 bases not matched to a gene. The CDR3 has 15 amino acids. The CDR3 region is CASSFRQGRDTEAFF. The CDR3 DNA sequence: TGTGCCAGCAGCTTCCGACAGGGTCGGGACACTGAAGCTTTCTTT.

The gene calls are TRBV20-1 and TRBJ1-2; weak D call: TRBD1 (6 bases). Trimming removed 3 bases from V and 8 bases from J, with 10 bases in between. The CDR3 runs to 11 residues. Germline V CDR1 and CDR2: DFQATT, SNEGSKA (reference sequence). CDR3 residues: CSASQGTGYTF. CDR3 bases: TGCAGTGCTAGTCAGGGGACCGGCTACACCTTC.

This chain connects TRBV18 to TRBJ2-6, with a possible D match to TRBD1 (6 bases). The V gene's germline CDR1 is KGHSH and CDR2 LQKENI. The CDR3 is 15 amino acids. V was trimmed by 8 bases and J by 0 bases, leaving 11 bases between them. The CDR3 region has the DNA TGTGCCAGCACCCCGGACAGCTCTGGGGCCAACGTCCTGACTTTC. It codes for CASTPDSSGANVLTF.

This clone is medium-sized. The same CDR3 can be traced to other DNA sequences in this sample. The chain couples TRBV30 to TRBJ2-7; a weak D match, TRBD1 (7 bases). Trimming left V 8 bases short and J 4 bases short, with 21 bases between. The CDR3 covers 14 residues. CDR1 GTSNPN and CDR2 SVGIG come from the germline V gene (reference sequence). The CDR3 spells CATTGAGGPYEQYF. The DNA of the CDR3 is TGTGCCACAACAGGGGCCGGGGGACCTTACGAGCAGTACTTC.

Here the CDR3 DNA reads TGCGCCAGCAGCTGGACTAGCGGGGGGAACTACAATGAGCAGTTCTTC. As protein: CASSWTSGGNYNEQFF. V is TRBV5-1 and J is TRBJ2-1, with 14 positions matching TRBD2. The V segment lost 3 bases and the J segment 3 bases; nucleotides outside the gene matches: 2. The V gene's germline CDR1 is SGHRS and CDR2 YFSETQ. The CDR3 runs to 16 residues.

The rearrangement joins TRBV7-2 to TRBJ2-1; D is ambiguous. The CDR3 is 12 residues long. V shed 2 bases and J shed 8 bases, with 7 bases lying between them. Germline CDR1 reads SGHTA; CDR2 reads FQGNSA. CDR3 nucleotides: TGTGCCAGCAGCTTATTGGGCGATGAGCAGTTCTTC. It yields the protein CASSLLGDEQFF.

V gene TRBV28 combines with J gene TRBJ2-7; D perhaps matches TRBD1 (5 bases). This CDR3 has 13 amino acids. Germline CDR1 MDHEN, CDR2 SYDVKM. Trimming took off 5 bases at V and 6 bases at J, with 14 bases between the two ends. CDR3 protein: CASSQPQGTEQYF. For the CDR3, the DNA is TGTGCCAGCAGTCAGCCGCAGGGTACCGAGCAGTACTTC.

The chain couples TRBV10-3 to TRBJ1-3; D unresolved. The CDR3 extends over 15 amino acids. V lost 8 bases to trimming and J lost 4 bases, with 18 bases between them. The germline CDR1 and CDR2 sequences are ENHRY and SYGVKD. The CDR3 nucleotides are TGTGCCATCGGCGAGTTACCTCGACAAGGAAACACCATATATTTT. Protein sequence: CAIGELPRQGNTIYF.

V gene TRBV7-8 combines with J gene TRBJ1-1, with D tentatively TRBD1 (5 bases). Trimming took off 5 bases at V and 3 bases at J, with 16 bases between the two ends. Germline CDR1 reads SGHVS; CDR2 reads FQNEAQ. This CDR3 contains 15 residues. CDR3 sequence: CASSPYRTSYTEAFF. The DNA for the CDR3 is TGTGCCAGCAGCCCCTACCGGACATCCTACACTGAAGCTTTCTTT.

The chain employs TRBV9 and TRBJ2-5, with D possibly TRBD2 on 6 matching bases. CDR1 is SGDLS, CDR2 YYNGEE, per germline. Trimming cost V 2 bases and J 3 bases, with 14 bases left between them. This CDR3 has 15 residues. The CDR3 loop is CASSVRGLIKETQYF. CDR3 DNA: TGTGCCAGCAGCGTGAGGGGACTGATTAAAGAGACCCAGTACTTC.